The 9 T cell receptor beta chains below were found in one sample sequenced in a study of tumor-infiltrating lymphocytes in primary liver carcinoma. With a constant-region primer, TCR beta cDNA was made from 500 ng of total RNA. Researchers made the TCR beta libraries by running three nested multiplex PCR rounds with slightly modified ARM-PCR. Use of TRBV1-TRBV30 forward primers with a C-beta reverse primer characterized the first two PCR rounds, which lasted ten to eleven cycles each. TCRdb re-called the multiplex PCR reads through MiXCR, storing one row per CDR3 protein. The profile shows some 320,000 distinct CDR3 sequences, approximately 65% of them singletons. The researchers obtained blood RNA from unsorted whole blood and also extracted germline DNA. Sequenced: peripheral blood. The source of these receptors is a man between 40 and 49 years old with primary liver carcinoma and hepatitis B virus infection.

This clonotype was counted between two and nine times. This chain joins TRBV30 and TRBJ1-3, with 10 bases lining up with TRBD1. Per the germline V gene, CDR1 is GTSNPN and CDR2 is SVGIG (reference sequence). CDR3 size: 15 residues. J gave up 4 bases and V 4 bases, and 7 bases lay outside the gene matches. The CDR3 nucleotides read TGTGCCTGGACCTCGACAGGGGGCGGCGGAAACACCATATATTTT. Translating gives CAWTSTGGGGNTIYF.

The genes are TRBV30 and TRBJ2-2; 7 bases are shared with TRBD1. The CDR3 sequence is 15 residues long. V gave up 8 bases and J gave up 3 bases; unmatched junction bases: 12. The V gene's germline CDR1 is GTSNPN and CDR2 SVGIG (reference sequence). CDR3 amino acids: CATHRRTGDTGELFF. CDR3 nucleotides: TGTGCCACACATCGTAGGACAGGAGACACCGGGGAGCTGTTTTTT.

Worth noting for this clonotype: One end of the junction does not line up with germline, which may come from a read error. For the CDR3, the DNA is TGTGCCAGCGATATGGTAGACTACGATCAGTACTTC. It yields the protein CASDMVDYDQYF. The chain links TRBV6-1 to TRBJ2-7; D possibly corresponds to TRBD2 (5 bases). Germline lookup yields CDR1 MNHNS and CDR2 SASEGT. The length of the CDR3 is 12 residues.

About this clonotype itself: The germline gene is not matched at one end of the junction; a read error may be the cause. The chain has TRBV28 and TRBJ1-5; D call uncertain. This CDR3 spans 14 amino acids. The germline V gene encodes CDR1 MDHEN and CDR2 SYDVKM. The CDR3 region has the DNA TGTGCCAGCACCACGACAATGGGGTATCAACCCCAGCATTTT. Protein sequence: CASTTTMGYQPQHF.

In the case of this clonotype: A clone one base away is much larger, so this may be a read error. V and J are TRBV6-5 and TRBJ2-7; D is unclear. V was trimmed by 5 bases and J by 6 bases, leaving 8 bases between them. This CDR3 has 11 amino acids. Germline CDR1 and CDR2: MNHEY and SVGAGI. In DNA, the CDR3 is TGTGCCAGCAGTCCCCCTAGCGAGCAGTACTTC. Translated: CASSPPSEQYF.

The sample holds many counts of this clonotype. The chain employs TRBV6-5 and TRBJ2-5; D is undetermined. Germline V CDR1 and CDR2: MNHEY, SVGAGI. CDR3 length: 14 amino acids. V lost 0 bases and J 2 bases, leaving 7 bases between the germline ends. The chain's CDR3 is CASSYSRQQETQYF. The CDR3 DNA reads TGTGCCAGCAGTTACTCGAGACAACAAGAGACCCAGTACTTC.

This clonotype was seen only a few times. Given a much more abundant clone one base away, this may be a read error. V usage is TRBV29-1 and J usage is TRBJ2-2; weak D call: TRBD1 (6 bases). This CDR3 comprises 14 residues. The germline V gene encodes CDR1 SQVTM and CDR2 ANQGSEA. V was cut by 5 bases and J by 5 bases, with 15 bases left in between. CDR3 sequence: CSVRQAPMTGELFF. Here the CDR3 DNA reads TGCAGCGTTAGACAGGCCCCGATGACCGGGGAGCTGTTTTTT.

There are many counts of this clonotype. This rearrangement joins TRBV12-3 or TRBV12-4 to TRBJ2-2, with D tentatively TRBD1 or TRBD2 (5 bases each). The CDR3 sequence is 15 residues long. Trimming shortened V by 3 bases and J by 3 bases, and 11 bases separated the two germline ends. CDR3 in DNA: TGTGCCAGCAGTTTTCGAGGGACGTACACCGGGGAGCTGTTTTTT. The encoded protein is CASSFRGTYTGELFF.

As to this clonotype: A much larger clone is a single base away; this may be a read error. The gene calls are TRBV6-2 or TRBV6-3 and TRBJ2-7, with D perhaps TRBD1 or TRBD2 (5 bases each). The CDR3 runs 14 residues. Per the germline V gene, CDR1 is MNHEY and CDR2 is SVGEGT. CDR3 in DNA: TGTGCCAGCTCCCCTGGGGGAACTCCCTACGACCAGTACTTC. Amino acid sequence: CASSPGGTPYDQYF.